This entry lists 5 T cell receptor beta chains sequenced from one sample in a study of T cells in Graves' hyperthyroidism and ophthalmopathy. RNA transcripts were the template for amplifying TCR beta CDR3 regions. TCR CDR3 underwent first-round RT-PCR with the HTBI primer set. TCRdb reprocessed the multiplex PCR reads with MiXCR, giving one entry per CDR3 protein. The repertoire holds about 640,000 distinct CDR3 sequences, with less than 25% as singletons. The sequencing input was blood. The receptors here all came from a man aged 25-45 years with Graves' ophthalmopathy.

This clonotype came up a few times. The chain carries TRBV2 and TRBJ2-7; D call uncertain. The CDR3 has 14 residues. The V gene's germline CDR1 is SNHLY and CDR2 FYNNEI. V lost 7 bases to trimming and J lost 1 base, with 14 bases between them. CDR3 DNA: TGTGCCAGCAAGAACCCCTTGGGATCCTACGAGCAGTACTTC. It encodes CASKNPLGSYEQYF.

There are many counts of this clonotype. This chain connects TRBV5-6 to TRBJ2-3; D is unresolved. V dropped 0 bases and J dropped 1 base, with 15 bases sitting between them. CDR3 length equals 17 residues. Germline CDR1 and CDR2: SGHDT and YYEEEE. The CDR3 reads CASSLVRFRDGTDTQYF. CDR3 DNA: TGTGCCAGCAGCTTGGTTAGGTTTCGAGATGGCACAGATACGCAGTATTTT.

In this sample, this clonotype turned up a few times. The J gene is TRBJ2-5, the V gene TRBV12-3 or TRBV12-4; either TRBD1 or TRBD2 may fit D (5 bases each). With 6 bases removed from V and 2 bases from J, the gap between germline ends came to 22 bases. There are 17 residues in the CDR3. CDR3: CASRSLRWGFGQETQYF. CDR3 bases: TGTGCCAGCAGGTCTCTTCGATGGGGGTTCGGACAAGAGACCCAGTACTTC.

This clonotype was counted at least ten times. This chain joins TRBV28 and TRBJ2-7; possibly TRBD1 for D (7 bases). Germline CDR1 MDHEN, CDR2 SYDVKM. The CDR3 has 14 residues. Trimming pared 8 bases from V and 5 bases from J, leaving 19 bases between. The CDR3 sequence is CASRLTGRRDEQYF. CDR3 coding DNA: TGTGCCAGCCGCCTGACAGGGAGGAGGGACGAGCAGTACTTC.

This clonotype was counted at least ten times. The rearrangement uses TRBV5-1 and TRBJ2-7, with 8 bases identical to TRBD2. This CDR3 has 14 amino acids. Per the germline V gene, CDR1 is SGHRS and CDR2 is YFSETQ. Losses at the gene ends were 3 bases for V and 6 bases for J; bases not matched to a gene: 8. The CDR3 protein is CASSSFGGAPEQYF. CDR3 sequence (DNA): TGCGCCAGCAGCTCCTTCGGGGGGGCCCCCGAGCAGTACTTC.